Listed here is a single TCR beta chain. The sample originates from a study of identical twins. The CDR3 contains 14 residues. CDR1 and CDR2 (germline): LGHDT, YNNKEL (reference sequence). Losses at the gene ends were 6 bases for V and 9 bases for J; bases not matched to a gene: 13. TCRdb fed the 5' RACE reads into MiXCR, producing one record per CDR3 protein. Of roughly 690,000 distinct CDR3 sequences in the sample, 20% to 25% were seen once. The same data also went into a second study, on T cells expressing NK-cell markers.

The gene calls are TRBV3-1 and TRBJ2-5, with 7 positions matching TRBD1. Sequences were obtained from PBMCs. The TCR comes from a woman aged 18-35 years in good health. In DNA form, the CDR3 reads TGTGCCAGCAGGGGTATTCGGACAGGACGGGCCCAGTACTTC. Residues: CASRGIRTGRAQYF.